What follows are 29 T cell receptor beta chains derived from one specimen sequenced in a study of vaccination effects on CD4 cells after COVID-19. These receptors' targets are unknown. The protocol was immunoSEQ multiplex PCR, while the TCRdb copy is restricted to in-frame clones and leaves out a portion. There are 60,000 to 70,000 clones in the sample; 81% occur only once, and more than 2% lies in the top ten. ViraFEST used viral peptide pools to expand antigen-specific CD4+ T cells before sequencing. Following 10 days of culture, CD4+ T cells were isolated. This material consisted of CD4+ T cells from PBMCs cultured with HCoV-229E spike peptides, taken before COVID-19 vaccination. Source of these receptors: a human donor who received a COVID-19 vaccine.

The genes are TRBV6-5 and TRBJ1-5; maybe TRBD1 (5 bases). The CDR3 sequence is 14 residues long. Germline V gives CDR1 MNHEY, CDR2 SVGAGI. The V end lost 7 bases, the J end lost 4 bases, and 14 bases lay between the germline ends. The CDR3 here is CASTWGRVNQPQHF. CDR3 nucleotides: TGTGCCAGCACGTGGGGGAGGGTAAATCAGCCCCAGCATTTT.

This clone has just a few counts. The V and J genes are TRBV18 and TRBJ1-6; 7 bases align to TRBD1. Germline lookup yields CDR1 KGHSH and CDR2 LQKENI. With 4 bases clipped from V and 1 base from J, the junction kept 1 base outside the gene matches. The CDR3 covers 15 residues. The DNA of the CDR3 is TGTGCCAGCTCACGACAGGGTTCCTATAATTCACCCCTCCACTTT. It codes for CASSRQGSYNSPLHF.

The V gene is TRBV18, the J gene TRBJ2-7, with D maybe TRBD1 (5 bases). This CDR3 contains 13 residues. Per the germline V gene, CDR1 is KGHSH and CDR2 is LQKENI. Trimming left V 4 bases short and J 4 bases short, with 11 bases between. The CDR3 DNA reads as TGTGCCAGCTCACGGGTAGGACAATACGAGCAGTACGTC. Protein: CASSRVGQYEQYV.

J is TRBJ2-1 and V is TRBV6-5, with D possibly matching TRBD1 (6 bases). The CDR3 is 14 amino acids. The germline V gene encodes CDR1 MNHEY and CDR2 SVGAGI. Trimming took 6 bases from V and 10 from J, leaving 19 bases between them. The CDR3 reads CASRGWGPLNEQFF. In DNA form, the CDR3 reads TGTGCCAGCAGGGGATGGGGGCCACTCAACGAGCAGTTCTTC.

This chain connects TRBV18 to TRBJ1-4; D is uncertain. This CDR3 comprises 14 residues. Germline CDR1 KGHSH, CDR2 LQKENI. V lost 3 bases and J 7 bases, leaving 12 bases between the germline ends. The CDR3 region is CASSPVAAGEKLFF. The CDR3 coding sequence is TGTGCCAGCTCACCGGTGGCAGCGGGTGAAAAACTGTTTTTT.

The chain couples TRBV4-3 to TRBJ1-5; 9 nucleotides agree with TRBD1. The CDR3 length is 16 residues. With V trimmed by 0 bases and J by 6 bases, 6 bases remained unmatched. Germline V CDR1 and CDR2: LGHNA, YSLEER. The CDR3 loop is CASSQDVGQGSQPQHF. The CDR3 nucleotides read TGCGCCAGCAGCCAAGATGTGGGACAGGGCTCTCAGCCCCAGCATTTT.

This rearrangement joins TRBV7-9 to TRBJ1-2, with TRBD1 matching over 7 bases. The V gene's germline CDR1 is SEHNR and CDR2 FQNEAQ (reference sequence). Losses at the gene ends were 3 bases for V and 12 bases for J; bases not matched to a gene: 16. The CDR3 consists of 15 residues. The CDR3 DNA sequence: TGTGCCAGCAGCTTGTGGGGGGGAGGACAGGTAACGAACACCTTC. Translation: CASSLWGGGQVTNTF. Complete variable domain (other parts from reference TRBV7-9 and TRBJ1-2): DTGVSQNPRHKITKRGQNVTFRCDPISEHNRLYWYRQTLGQGPEFLTYFQNEAQLEKSRLLSDRFSAERPKGSFSTLEIQRTEQGDSAMYLCASSLWGGGQVTNTFGSGTRLTVV.

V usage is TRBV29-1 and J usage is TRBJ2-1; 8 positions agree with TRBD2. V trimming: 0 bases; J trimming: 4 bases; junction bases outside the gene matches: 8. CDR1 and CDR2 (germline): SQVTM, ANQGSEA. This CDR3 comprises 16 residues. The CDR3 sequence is CSVEDRAGAQYNEQFF. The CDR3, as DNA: TGCAGCGTTGAAGATAGAGCGGGGGCCCAATACAATGAGCAGTTCTTC.

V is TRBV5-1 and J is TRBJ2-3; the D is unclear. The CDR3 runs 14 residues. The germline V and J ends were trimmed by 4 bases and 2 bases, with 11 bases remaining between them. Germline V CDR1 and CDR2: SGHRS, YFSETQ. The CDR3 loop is CASSIAQPTDTQYF. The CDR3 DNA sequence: TGCGCCAGCAGCATTGCCCAACCCACAGATACGCAGTATTTT.

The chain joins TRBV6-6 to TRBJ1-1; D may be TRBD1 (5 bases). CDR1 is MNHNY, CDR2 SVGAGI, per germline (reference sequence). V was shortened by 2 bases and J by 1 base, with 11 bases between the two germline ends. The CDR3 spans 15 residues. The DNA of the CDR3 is TGTGCCAGCAGTTACAGGCAGGGATCGAACACTGAAGCTTTCTTT. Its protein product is CASSYRQGSNTEAFF.

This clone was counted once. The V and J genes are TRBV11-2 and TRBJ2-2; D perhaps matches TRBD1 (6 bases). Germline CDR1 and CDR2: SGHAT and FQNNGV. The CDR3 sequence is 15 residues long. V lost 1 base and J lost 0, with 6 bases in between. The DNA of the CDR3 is TGTGCCAGCAGCTTAGGGACAGCGAACACCGGGGAGCTGTTTTTT. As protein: CASSLGTANTGELFF. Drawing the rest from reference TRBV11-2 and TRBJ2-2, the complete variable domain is EAGVAQSPRYKIIEKRQSVAFWCNPISGHATLYWYQQILGQGPKLLIQFQNNGVVDDSQLPKDRFSAERLKGVDSTLKIQPAKLEDSAVYLCASSLGTANTGELFFGEGSRLTVL.

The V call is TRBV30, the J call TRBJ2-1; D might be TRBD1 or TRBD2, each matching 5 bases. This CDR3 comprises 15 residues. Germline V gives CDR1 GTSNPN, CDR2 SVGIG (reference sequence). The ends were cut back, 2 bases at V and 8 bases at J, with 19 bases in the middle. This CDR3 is CAWSLKGVRGDEQFF. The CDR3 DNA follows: TGTGCCTGGAGTCTCAAAGGGGTACGAGGGGATGAGCAGTTCTTC.

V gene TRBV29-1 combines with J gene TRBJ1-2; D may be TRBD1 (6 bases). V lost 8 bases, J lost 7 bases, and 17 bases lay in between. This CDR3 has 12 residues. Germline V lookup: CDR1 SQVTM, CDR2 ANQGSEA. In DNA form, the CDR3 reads TGCAGCATTTCGCCAGGGGCCGGTGGCTACACCTTC. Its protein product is CSISPGAGGYTF. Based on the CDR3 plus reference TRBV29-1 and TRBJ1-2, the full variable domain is SAVISQKPSRDICQRGTSLTIQCQVDSQVTMMFWYRQQPGQSLTLIATANQGSEATYESGFVIDKFPISRPNLTFSTLTVSNMSPEDSSIYLCSISPGAGGYTFGSGTRLTVV.

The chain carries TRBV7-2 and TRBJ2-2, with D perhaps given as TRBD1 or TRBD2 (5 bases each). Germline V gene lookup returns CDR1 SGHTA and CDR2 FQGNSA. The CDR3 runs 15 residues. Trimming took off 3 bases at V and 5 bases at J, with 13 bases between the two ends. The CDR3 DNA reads TGTGCCAGCAGCTTCGGGACCTCCGGGACCGGGGAGCTGTTTTTT. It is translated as CASSFGTSGTGELFF. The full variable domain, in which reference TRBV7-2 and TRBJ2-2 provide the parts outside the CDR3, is GAGVSQSPSNKVTEKGKDVELRCDPISGHTALYWYRQSLGQGLEFLIYFQGNSAPDKSGLPSDRFSAERTGGSVSTLTIQRTQQEDSAVYLCASSFGTSGTGELFFGEGSRLTVL.

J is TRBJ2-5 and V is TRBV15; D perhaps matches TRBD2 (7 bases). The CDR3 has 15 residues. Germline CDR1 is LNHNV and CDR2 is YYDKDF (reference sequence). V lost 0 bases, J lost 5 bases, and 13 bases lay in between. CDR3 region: CATSRDRGAGETQYF. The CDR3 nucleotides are TGTGCCACCAGCAGAGATCGGGGGGCTGGGGAGACCCAGTACTTC. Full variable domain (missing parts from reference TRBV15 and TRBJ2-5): DAMVIQNPRYQVTQFGKPVTLSCSQTLNHNVMYWYQQKSSQAPKLLFHYYDKDFNNEADTPDNFQSRRPNTSFCFLDIRSPGLGDTAMYLCATSRDRGAGETQYFGPGTRLLVL.

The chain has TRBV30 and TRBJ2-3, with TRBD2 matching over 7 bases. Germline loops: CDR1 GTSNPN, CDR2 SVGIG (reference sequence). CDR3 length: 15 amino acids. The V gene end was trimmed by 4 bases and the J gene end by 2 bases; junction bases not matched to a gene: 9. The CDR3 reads CAWINRDYYTDTQYF. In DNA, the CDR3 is TGTGCCTGGATCAATCGGGACTATTACACAGATACGCAGTATTTT.

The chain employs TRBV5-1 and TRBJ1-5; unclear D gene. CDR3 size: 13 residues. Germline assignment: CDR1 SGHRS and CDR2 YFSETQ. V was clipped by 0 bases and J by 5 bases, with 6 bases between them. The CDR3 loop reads CASSLGRDQPQHF. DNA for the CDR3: TGCGCCAGCAGCTTGGGGAGAGATCAGCCCCAGCATTTT.

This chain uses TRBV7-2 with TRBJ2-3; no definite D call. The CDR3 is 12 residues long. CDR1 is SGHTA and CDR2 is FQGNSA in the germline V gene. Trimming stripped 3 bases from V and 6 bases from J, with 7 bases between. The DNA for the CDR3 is TGTGCCAGCAGCTTTTTTACGGATACGCAGTATTTT. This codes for CASSFFTDTQYF.

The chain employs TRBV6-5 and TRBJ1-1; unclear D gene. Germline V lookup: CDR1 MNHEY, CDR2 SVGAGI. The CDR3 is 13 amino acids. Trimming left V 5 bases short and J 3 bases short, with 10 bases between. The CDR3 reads CASSRRRDTEAFF. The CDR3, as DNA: TGTGCCAGCAGTCGACGGAGGGACACTGAAGCTTTCTTT.

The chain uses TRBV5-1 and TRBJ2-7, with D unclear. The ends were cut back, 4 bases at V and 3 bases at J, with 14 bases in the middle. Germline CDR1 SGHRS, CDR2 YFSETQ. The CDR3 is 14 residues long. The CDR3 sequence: CASSPDAPDYEQYV. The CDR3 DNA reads TGCGCCAGCAGCCCCGATGCCCCGGACTACGAGCAGTACGTC.

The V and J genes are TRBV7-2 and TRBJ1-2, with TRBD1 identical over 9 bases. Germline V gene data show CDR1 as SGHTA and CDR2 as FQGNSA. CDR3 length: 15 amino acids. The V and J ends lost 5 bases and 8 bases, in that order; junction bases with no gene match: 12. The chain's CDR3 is CASSAEQGAPRGYTF. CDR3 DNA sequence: TGTGCCAGCAGCGCGGAACAGGGGGCGCCCCGGGGCTACACCTTC. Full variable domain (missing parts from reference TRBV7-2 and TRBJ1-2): GAGVSQSPSNKVTEKGKDVELRCDPISGHTALYWYRQSLGQGLEFLIYFQGNSAPDKSGLPSDRFSAERTGGSVSTLTIQRTQQEDSAVYLCASSAEQGAPRGYTFGSGTRLTVV.

Here the CDR3 reads CASSYEGLGTEAFF. CDR3 nucleotides: TGTGCCAGCAGTTACGAGGGTTTGGGGACTGAAGCTTTCTTT. The J gene is TRBJ1-1, the V gene TRBV6-5; D unclear. V lost 2 bases and J lost 5, with 12 bases in between. The CDR3 loop spans 14 amino acids. CDR1 MNHEY and CDR2 SVGAGI come from the germline V gene.

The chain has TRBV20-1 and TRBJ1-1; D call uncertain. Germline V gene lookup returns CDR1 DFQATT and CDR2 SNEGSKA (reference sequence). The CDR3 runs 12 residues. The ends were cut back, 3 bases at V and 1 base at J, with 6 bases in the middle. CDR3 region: CSASGGNTEAFF. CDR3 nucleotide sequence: TGCAGTGCTAGTGGAGGGAACACTGAAGCTTTCTTT.

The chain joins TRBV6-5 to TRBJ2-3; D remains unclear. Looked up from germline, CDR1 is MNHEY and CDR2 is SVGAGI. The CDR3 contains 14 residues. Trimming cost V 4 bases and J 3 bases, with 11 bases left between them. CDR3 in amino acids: CASSSYLETDTQYF. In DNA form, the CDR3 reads TGTGCCAGCAGTTCTTATCTAGAAACAGATACGCAGTATTTT.

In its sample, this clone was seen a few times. The CDR3 bases are TGTGCCAGCAGTGGGATGGGGGGCTCCTACAATGAGCAGTTCTTC. Amino acid sequence: CASSGMGGSYNEQFF. The chain is built from TRBV6-2 or TRBV6-3 and TRBJ2-1, with D perhaps matching TRBD2 (6 bases). This CDR3 spans 15 amino acids. V was clipped by 5 bases and J by 0 bases, with 11 bases between them. CDR1 is MNHEY and CDR2 is SVGEGT in the germline V gene.

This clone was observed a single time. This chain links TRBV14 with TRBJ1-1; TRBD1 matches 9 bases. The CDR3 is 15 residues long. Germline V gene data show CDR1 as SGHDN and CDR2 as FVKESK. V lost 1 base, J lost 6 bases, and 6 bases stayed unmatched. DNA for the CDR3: TGTGCCAGCAGCCAAGTGGGACAGGGATATTCTGAAGCTTTCTTT. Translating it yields CASSQVGQGYSEAFF.

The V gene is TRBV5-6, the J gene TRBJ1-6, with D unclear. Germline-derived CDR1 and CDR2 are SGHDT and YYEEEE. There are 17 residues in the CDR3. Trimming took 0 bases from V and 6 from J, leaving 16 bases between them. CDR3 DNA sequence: TGTGCCAGCAGCTTGGGGGCTTCGAGGGAGGGTAATTCACCCCTCCACTTT. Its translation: CASSLGASREGNSPLHF. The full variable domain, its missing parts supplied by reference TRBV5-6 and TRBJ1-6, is DAGVTQSPTHLIKTRGQQVTLRCSPKSGHDTVSWYQQALGQGPQFIFQYYEEEERQRGNFPDRFSGHQFPNYSSELNVNALLLGDSALYLCASSLGASREGNSPLHFGNGTRLTVT.

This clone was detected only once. The CDR3 region has the DNA TGCGCCAGCAGTGGGGTTGACACAGATACGCAGTATTTT. As protein: CASSGVDTDTQYF. The chain is built from TRBV10-1 and TRBJ2-3; D not resolved. Trimming shortened V by 4 bases and J by 2 bases, and 7 bases separated the two germline ends. The germline V gene encodes CDR1 WNHNN and CDR2 SYGVQD (reference sequence). This CDR3 comprises 13 residues.

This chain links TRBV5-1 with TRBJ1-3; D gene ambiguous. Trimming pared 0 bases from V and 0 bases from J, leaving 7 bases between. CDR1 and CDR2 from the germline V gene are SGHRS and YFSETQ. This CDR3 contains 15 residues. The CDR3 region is CASSLGPFSGNTIYF. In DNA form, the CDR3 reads TGCGCCAGCAGCTTGGGGCCCTTCTCTGGAAACACCATATATTTT.